Listed below are T cell receptor beta chains from one sample, sequenced in a study of blood T cell repertoires in COVID-19. Produced via immunoSEQ multiplex PCR; TCRdb's table is partial and in-frame only. The repertoire holds about 480,000 clones, with approximately 90% as singletons. The sample consisted of PBMCs or T cells enriched from blood (not recorded which). The origin of the receptors is a woman between 18 and 30 years old with acute COVID-19. Each CDR3 is given with its conserved first and last residue. Fields, in order: V gene, J gene, D gene, clone size, CDR3 protein, CDR3 DNA. A D gene is named only where the DNA matches it firmly. Clone size appears in some rows only: once, few, many, or a class for an expanded clone.

v_call: TRBV7-9; j_call: TRBJ1-5; d_call: .; clone_size: .; cdr3_aa: CASSSFGDSNQPQHF; cdr3_nt: TGTGCCAGCAGCTCATTCGGGGATAGCAATCAGCCCCAGCATTTT
v_call: TRBV7-9; j_call: TRBJ1-2; d_call: .; clone_size: .; cdr3_aa: CASSLAQTYGYTF; cdr3_nt: TGTGCCAGCAGCTTAGCACAGACCTATGGCTACACCTTC
v_call: TRBV9; j_call: TRBJ2-3; d_call: TRBD2; clone_size: .; cdr3_aa: CASSVATSGSLTDTQYF; cdr3_nt: TGTGCCAGCAGCGTAGCAACTAGCGGGAGCCTCACAGATACGCAGTATTTT
v_call: TRBV19; j_call: TRBJ1-1; d_call: .; clone_size: .; cdr3_aa: CASSINPGEAEAFF; cdr3_nt: TGTGCCAGTAGTATAAATCCAGGGGAAGCTGAAGCTTTCTTT
v_call: TRBV28; j_call: TRBJ2-3; d_call: .; clone_size: .; cdr3_aa: CASSLPGHSSQYF; cdr3_nt: TGTGCCAGCAGTTTGCCGGGACATTCATCGCAGTATTTT
v_call: TRBV4-3; j_call: TRBJ2-5; d_call: TRBD2; clone_size: once; cdr3_aa: CASSQVASGAGETQYF; cdr3_nt: TGCGCCAGCAGCCAAGTGGCTAGCGGGGCGGGAGAGACCCAGTACTTC
v_call: TRBV27; j_call: TRBJ1-2; d_call: .; clone_size: .; cdr3_aa: CASSFMGEGYGYTF; cdr3_nt: TGTGCCAGCAGTTTTATGGGTGAGGGCTATGGCTACACCTTC
v_call: TRBV2; j_call: TRBJ1-2; d_call: .; clone_size: .; cdr3_aa: CASSEQNGYTF; cdr3_nt: TGTGCCAGCAGTGAACAGAATGGCTACACCTTC
v_call: TRBV7-2; j_call: TRBJ2-3; d_call: TRBD2; clone_size: .; cdr3_aa: CASSLRGRGTDTQYF; cdr3_nt: TGTGCCAGCAGCTTGAGAGGGAGGGGTACAGATACGCAGTATTTT
v_call: TRBV11-2; j_call: TRBJ2-1; d_call: TRBD2; clone_size: once; cdr3_aa: CASSSPGGGIEQFF; cdr3_nt: TGTGCCAGCAGCTCCCCGGGGGGTGGCATTGAGCAGTTCTTC
v_call: TRBV28; j_call: TRBJ2-5; d_call: TRBD2; clone_size: .; cdr3_aa: CASSLGLAGGPETQYF; cdr3_nt: TGTGCCAGCAGTCTGGGACTAGCGGGAGGGCCAGAGACCCAGTACTTC
v_call: TRBV5-8; j_call: TRBJ2-3; d_call: .; clone_size: .; cdr3_aa: CASSLTGTPGTDTQYF; cdr3_nt: TGTGCCAGCAGCCTAACCGGGACACCGGGCACAGATACGCAGTATTTT
v_call: TRBV13; j_call: TRBJ2-3; d_call: TRBD2; clone_size: .; cdr3_aa: CASSNTLAGEGTDTQYF; cdr3_nt: TGTGCCAGCAGCAATACGTTAGCGGGGGAGGGGACAGATACGCAGTATTTT
v_call: TRBV19; j_call: TRBJ2-7; d_call: .; clone_size: .; cdr3_aa: CASSPRVTYEQYF; cdr3_nt: TGTGCCAGTAGTCCCCGCGTCACCTACGAGCAGTACTTC
v_call: TRBV3-1/TRBV3-2; j_call: TRBJ2-7; d_call: .; clone_size: .; cdr3_aa: CASSQDDYYEQYF; cdr3_nt: TGTGCCAGCAGCCAAGATGACTACTACGAGCAGTACTTC
v_call: TRBV6-5; j_call: TRBJ1-1; d_call: .; clone_size: .; cdr3_aa: CASTRMEGTEAFF; cdr3_nt: TGTGCCAGCACCCGAATGGAGGGCACTGAAGCTTTCTTT
v_call: TRBV5-1; j_call: TRBJ1-6; d_call: .; clone_size: .; cdr3_aa: CASSLVGGNSPLHF; cdr3_nt: TGCGCCAGCAGCTTGGTGGGGGGTAATTCACCCCTCCACTTT
v_call: TRBV27; j_call: TRBJ2-7; d_call: TRBD1; clone_size: .; cdr3_aa: CASSTIAGTGGLEQYF; cdr3_nt: TGTGCCAGCAGTACTATAGCCGGGACAGGGGGCCTCGAGCAGTACTTC
v_call: TRBV6-2/TRBV6-3; j_call: TRBJ2-7; d_call: TRBD2; clone_size: .; cdr3_aa: CASSRTSGRDYEQYF; cdr3_nt: TGTGCCAGCAGCAGGACTAGCGGGAGAGACTACGAGCAGTACTTC
v_call: TRBV13; j_call: TRBJ2-7; d_call: TRBD1; clone_size: once; cdr3_aa: CASSYGQGESYEQYF; cdr3_nt: TGTGCCAGCAGCTACGGGCAGGGGGAAAGCTACGAGCAGTACTTC
v_call: TRBV5-1; j_call: TRBJ1-1; d_call: .; clone_size: .; cdr3_aa: CASSLEAGLNTEAFF; cdr3_nt: TGCGCCAGCAGCTTGGAAGCCGGTTTGAACACTGAAGCTTTCTTT
v_call: TRBV11-2; j_call: TRBJ2-1; d_call: TRBD2; clone_size: .; cdr3_aa: CASSPTREGEQFF; cdr3_nt: TGTGCCAGCAGCCCAACGCGGGAGGGTGAGCAGTTCTTC
v_call: TRBV3-1/TRBV3-2; j_call: TRBJ1-2; d_call: TRBD1; clone_size: .; cdr3_aa: CASSQDLWGTANYGYTF; cdr3_nt: TGTGCCAGCAGCCAAGATCTGTGGGGGACAGCTAACTATGGCTACACCTTC
v_call: TRBV3-1/TRBV3-2; j_call: TRBJ2-7; d_call: .; clone_size: once; cdr3_aa: CASSQGDTRDEQYF; cdr3_nt: TGTGCCAGCAGCCAAGGGGACACCCGAGATGAGCAGTACTTC
v_call: TRBV7-9; j_call: TRBJ2-7; d_call: .; clone_size: .; cdr3_aa: CASSLRGNPEYEQYF; cdr3_nt: TGTGCCAGCAGCTTAAGGGGTAATCCTGAATACGAGCAGTACTTC
v_call: TRBV5-4; j_call: TRBJ2-2; d_call: .; clone_size: .; cdr3_aa: CASTLGLGPGELFF; cdr3_nt: TGTGCCAGCACCTTAGGGCTGGGGCCCGGGGAGCTGTTTTTT
v_call: TRBV3-1/TRBV3-2; j_call: TRBJ1-1; d_call: .; clone_size: few; cdr3_aa: CASSQDYRLNTEAFF; cdr3_nt: TGTGCCAGCAGCCAAGACTACCGCTTGAACACTGAAGCTTTCTTT
v_call: TRBV10-2; j_call: TRBJ2-3; d_call: .; clone_size: .; cdr3_aa: CATLLSAADTQYF; cdr3_nt: TGCGCCACGCTTCTTAGCGCTGCAGATACGCAGTATTTT
v_call: TRBV9; j_call: TRBJ1-1; d_call: .; clone_size: .; cdr3_aa: CASSLLDSEAFF; cdr3_nt: TGTGCCAGCAGCCTTTTGGACAGTGAAGCTTTCTTT
v_call: TRBV5-1; j_call: TRBJ1-6; d_call: .; clone_size: .; cdr3_aa: CASSGDRNSPLHF; cdr3_nt: TGCGCCAGCAGCGGCGACAGGAATTCACCCCTCCACTTT
v_call: TRBV7-9; j_call: TRBJ1-5; d_call: TRBD1; clone_size: few; cdr3_aa: CASSIGQDSYQPQHF; cdr3_nt: TGTGCCAGCAGCATCGGACAGGATTCTTATCAGCCCCAGCATTTT
v_call: TRBV19; j_call: TRBJ1-2; d_call: .; clone_size: once; cdr3_aa: CASKGGDTIYGYTF; cdr3_nt: TGTGCCAGTAAAGGTGGGGACACGATCTATGGCTACACCTTC